Shown below are 9 T cell receptor beta chains from a single sample sequenced in a study of blood T cell repertoires in COVID-19. Generated by immunoSEQ multiplex PCR, the TCRdb table keeps only in-frame clones and is missing some. The table has approximately 200,000 clones, about nine tenths seen once; the top ten hold more than 2%. The sequencing input was PBMCs or T cells enriched from blood (not recorded which). These receptor sequences come from a woman aged 25 to 39 who had recovered from COVID-19.

The table lists this clone with a count of one. The chain recombines TRBV30 with TRBJ2-1; TRBD2 agrees at 7 bases. The length of the CDR3 is 15 residues. Germline loops: CDR1 GTSNPN, CDR2 SVGIG (reference sequence). V shed 3 bases, J shed 5 bases, and the junction held 10 bases outside the gene matches. CDR3 nucleotide sequence: TGTGCCTGGAGCCGTCTGGGCGGGAGTCACAATGAGCAGTTCTTC. This codes for CAWSRLGGSHNEQFF.

This rearrangement joins TRBV9 to TRBJ2-1; TRBD2 agrees at 9 bases. CDR1 is SGDLS and CDR2 is YYNGEE in the germline V gene. The CDR3 sequence is 15 residues long. V dropped 2 bases and J dropped 6; count of bases not matched to a gene: 6. CDR3 DNA sequence: TGTGCCAGCAGCGTTAAGGGCGGGGGGGCCAATGAGCAGTTCTTC. It translates to CASSVKGGGANEQFF.

V usage is TRBV4-3 and J usage is TRBJ1-5; no firm D call. Germline values: CDR1 LGHNA, CDR2 YSLEER. V lost 0 bases, J lost 6 bases, and 9 bases lay in between. The CDR3 runs to 14 residues. CDR3 bases: TGCGCCAGCAGCCAAGACCCGGGGAGTCAGCCCCAGCATTTT. This encodes CASSQDPGSQPQHF.

The CDR3 DNA follows: TGTGCCACCAGCAGAGATAACGGCGGACAGATCTCCTACGAGCAGTACTTC. It specifies CATSRDNGGQISYEQYF. This chain uses TRBV15 with TRBJ2-7; weak D call: TRBD1 (6 bases). V shed 0 bases and J shed 0 bases, with 15 bases lying between them. The CDR3 has 17 residues. Germline V gives CDR1 LNHNV, CDR2 YYDKDF (reference sequence).

The chain couples TRBV30 to TRBJ2-7; 8 nucleotides match TRBD1. Trimming took 0 bases from V and 5 from J; bases not matched to a gene: 15. From germline, CDR1 is GTSNPN and CDR2 SVGIG (reference sequence). The CDR3 is 17 residues long. The CDR3 region has the DNA TGTGCCTGGAGTGTAGACCCCAGGACAGGGAATGGCGACGAGCAGTACTTC. Its protein is CAWSVDPRTGNGDEQYF.

This clone appeared a few times. This sequence joins TRBV4-2 and TRBJ2-5, with D possibly matching TRBD2 (5 bases). The germline V and J ends were trimmed by 1 base and 1 base, with 10 bases remaining between them. There are 15 residues in the CDR3. Germline V gives CDR1 LGHNA, CDR2 YNFKEQ. CDR3 nucleotide sequence: TGTGCCAGCAGCCAAGCACTAGGAACCCAAGAGACCCAGTACTTC. Translated, it gives CASSQALGTQETQYF.

The chain carries TRBV6-5 and TRBJ1-6, with TRBD1 matching over 9 bases. V was clipped by 2 bases and J by 7 bases; unmatched bases: 6. Per germline, CDR1 MNHEY and CDR2 SVGAGI. This CDR3 region has 16 residues. The CDR3 region is CASSYTPGQGNSPLHF. The CDR3 nucleotides read TGTGCCAGCAGTTACACCCCGGGACAGGGAAATTCACCCCTCCACTTT.

V and J are TRBV5-6 and TRBJ2-2; D is perhaps TRBD1 (7 bases). This CDR3 has 14 residues. From germline, CDR1 is SGHDT and CDR2 YYEEEE. Trimming removed 1 base from V and 4 bases from J, with 8 bases in between. In DNA form, the CDR3 reads TGTGCCAGCAGCTTGCAGGGGGGCACCGGGGAGCTGTTTTTT. Translation: CASSLQGGTGELFF.

The chain employs TRBV4-3 and TRBJ1-3, with 7 nucleotides matching TRBD1. This CDR3 is built from 19 residues. The germline V gene has CDR1 LGHNA and CDR2 YSLEER. The ends lost 4 bases at V and 1 base at J; junction bases unmatched: 16. The CDR3 region has the DNA TGCGCCAGCAGCCTATTGGGGGAGACAGGGACCCTTTCTGGAAACACCATATATTTT. Protein product: CASSLLGETGTLSGNTIYF.